This T cell receptor beta chain was sequenced in a study of long-term antiretroviral therapy in people with HIV. Overall study results and limits: Among HIV repertoires, CDR3 length ranges were narrower than those of controls. Post-ART samples showed increased diversity that remained below transplant donor control levels.

The assay, immunoSEQ v3.0, was run at survey level. Per sample, sequencing targeted about 40,000-55,000 T-cell genomes. TCRdb's table, derived via immunoSEQ multiplex PCR, lists solely in-frame clones and lacks some. The sample lists about 20,000 clones; approximately 90% were seen once. CDR3 length: 16 amino acids. Trimming stripped 0 bases from V and 2 bases from J, with 14 bases between. The germline gives CDR1 LGHNA, CDR2 YSLEER. It was in the United States that all participants with HIV were treated. About this clone: What it binds is unknown.

The material sequenced was unsorted PBMCs, taken nearly 4.5 years before starting antiretroviral therapy. This TCR came from a woman aged 25 to 39 with HIV. The chain joins TRBV4-3 to TRBJ2-7; D ambiguous. CDR3 coding DNA: TGCGCCAGCAGCCAAGAATGGCAGCTTACTACCTACGAGCAGTACTTC. Translation: CASSQEWQLTTYEQYF.